Below are 16 T cell receptor beta chains sequenced from a single sample in a study of T-cell reconstitution after alpha-beta-depleted transplantation in children. Unique molecular identifiers were used in preparing the TCRbeta library. Using its own MiXCR run on the PCR reads, TCRdb lists one record per CDR3 protein. The sample lists about 440,000 distinct CDR3 sequences; 43% were seen once. The sequenced sample was PBMCs, obtained before TCRalphabeta/CD19-depleted stem cell transplant. The source is a girl between 2 and 10 years old with aplastic anemia, due to receive a stem cell transplant.

This chain connects TRBV30 to TRBJ2-1; 10 bases match TRBD2. CDR3 length equals 15 residues. The germline V gene has CDR1 GTSNPN and CDR2 SVGIG (reference sequence). The V gene end was trimmed by 3 bases and the J gene end by 9 bases; junction bases not matched to a gene: 11. The CDR3 region is CAWSLGLAGAGEQFF. In DNA, the CDR3 is TGTGCCTGGAGCCTAGGGCTAGCGGGAGCGGGTGAGCAGTTCTTC.

V gene TRBV12-3 or TRBV12-4 combines with J gene TRBJ1-5; 8 bases agree with TRBD1. This CDR3 spans 15 amino acids. V was clipped by 6 bases and J by 1 base; unmatched bases: 5. The CDR3 sequence is CASSPDRASNQPQHF. The CDR3 DNA sequence: TGTGCCAGCAGCCCGGACAGGGCAAGCAATCAGCCCCAGCATTTT.

A few counts support this clonotype. The chain combines TRBV7-2 with TRBJ1-2; 7 bases line up with TRBD1. V gave up 5 bases and J gave up 1 base; unmatched junction bases: 4. Germline V gives CDR1 SGHTA, CDR2 FQGNSA. This CDR3 has 14 amino acids. The CDR3 nucleotides are TGTGCCAGCAGCGAGGGGGCTGATAACTATGGCTACACCTTC. Translated, it gives CASSEGADNYGYTF.

J is TRBJ2-7 and V is TRBV10-3; tentatively, D is TRBD1 or TRBD2 (5 bases each). The CDR3 contains 14 residues. Looked up from germline, CDR1 is ENHRY and CDR2 is SYGVKD. Trimming cost V 4 bases and J 0 bases, with 10 bases left between them. CDR3 in DNA: TGTGCCATCAGTGCGGGACCAGGCTCCTACGAGCAGTACTTC. Amino acids: CAISAGPGSYEQYF.

The chain joins TRBV20-1 to TRBJ1-6; TRBD1 might be the D (6 bases). The CDR3 sequence is 16 residues long. V shed 6 bases and J shed 3 bases, with 18 bases lying between them. Germline CDR1 reads DFQATT; CDR2 reads SNEGSKA (reference sequence). The CDR3 here is CSAIGGHMGYNSPLHF. The CDR3 DNA sequence: TGCAGTGCCATTGGGGGGCACATGGGCTATAATTCACCCCTCCACTTT.

This sequence joins TRBV5-1 and TRBJ2-7; D is perhaps TRBD1 or TRBD2 (5 bases each). The CDR3 contains 15 residues. Trimming took off 0 bases at V and 0 bases at J, with 10 bases between the two ends. Germline assignment: CDR1 SGHRS and CDR2 YFSETQ. Written as DNA, the CDR3 is TGCGCCAGCAGCTTGGTTAAGGGGAGCTCCTACGAGCAGTACTTC. It yields the protein CASSLVKGSSYEQYF. The full variable domain, completed using reference TRBV5-1 and TRBJ2-7, is KAGVTQTPRYLIKTRGQQVTLSCSPISGHRSVSWYQQTPGQGLQFLFEYFSETQRNKGNFPGRFSGRQFSNSRSEMNVSTLELGDSALYLCASSLVKGSSYEQYFGPGTRLTVT.

The chain couples TRBV29-1 to TRBJ1-2, with a weak D call TRBD1 (6 bases). The germline V gene encodes CDR1 SQVTM and CDR2 ANQGSEA. The V gene lost 5 bases and the J gene lost 10 bases, with 14 bases spanning the gap. The CDR3 runs to 11 residues. The CDR3 region has the DNA TGCAGCGTTTACAGGGAGGGTGACTACACCTTC. Its protein is CSVYREGDYTF.

V and J are TRBV7-8 and TRBJ2-3; D is tentatively TRBD1 or TRBD2 (6 bases each). This CDR3 region has 14 residues. In germline, CDR1 is SGHVS, CDR2 FQNEAQ. V was cut by 2 bases and J by 4 bases, with 10 bases left in between. The CDR3 nucleotides are TGTGCCAGCAGCTTAAAGGGGGGCGCAGATACGCAGTATTTT. Its protein is CASSLKGGADTQYF.

This clonotype occurred a few times. J is TRBJ2-6 and V is TRBV20-1, with D possibly TRBD2 on 5 matching bases. In germline, CDR1 is DFQATT, CDR2 SNEGSKA (reference sequence). V was clipped by 3 bases and J by 4 bases, with 10 bases between them. CDR3 length equals 14 residues. Written as DNA, the CDR3 is TGCAGTGCTAGGAGGGAGTACGGGGCCAACGTCCTGACTTTC. Translation: CSARREYGANVLTF.

This clonotype was seen a single time. The CDR3 protein is CASSYAIGLAGNEQFF. The CDR3, as DNA: TGTGCCAGCAGCTACGCCATAGGACTAGCGGGGAATGAGCAGTTCTTC. The gene calls are TRBV7-2 and TRBJ2-1; TRBD2 matches 12 bases. The length of the CDR3 is 16 residues. In germline, CDR1 is SGHTA, CDR2 FQGNSA. The junction had 8 bases not matched to a gene; V was cut back by 4 bases and J by 7 bases.

This chain connects TRBV7-9 to TRBJ2-1; D uncertain. The germline CDR1 and CDR2 sequences are SEHNR and FQNEAQ (reference sequence). CDR3 size: 14 residues. Deletions cut 5 bases from V and 10 bases from J, with 18 bases between. This CDR3 is CASSPPPHSKEQFF. DNA for the CDR3: TGTGCCAGCAGCCCGCCCCCACACTCCAAAGAGCAGTTCTTC.

This clonotype was counted a few times. The chain recombines TRBV20-1 with TRBJ1-6; D not resolved. V was pared by 2 bases and J by 3 bases, with 8 bases between. The CDR3 runs 14 residues. The V gene's germline CDR1 is DFQATT and CDR2 SNEGSKA (reference sequence). The CDR3 sequence is CSARLSHYNSPLHF. CDR3 coding DNA: TGCAGTGCTAGACTCAGCCACTATAATTCACCCCTCCACTTT.

The chain uses TRBV7-8 and TRBJ2-1; no definite D call. The CDR3 is 16 residues long. Trimming removed 6 bases from V and 4 bases from J, with 19 bases in between. Germline V gives CDR1 SGHVS, CDR2 FQNEAQ. The CDR3 region has the DNA TGTGCCAGCAGTAGCACGGTAAAGGCAAGATACAATGAGCAGTTCTTC. Amino acids: CASSSTVKARYNEQFF.

The chain uses TRBV12-3 or TRBV12-4 and TRBJ2-3; 10 bases agree with TRBD1. Germline trimming cut 1 base from V and 5 bases from J; bases unmatched to any gene: 9. CDR3 length: 17 residues. This CDR3 is CASSLGSRDRGGDTQYF. CDR3 nucleotides: TGTGCCAGCAGTTTAGGATCCCGGGACAGGGGAGGAGATACGCAGTATTTT.

The genes are TRBV12-3 or TRBV12-4 and TRBJ2-5, with D unclear. The CDR3 sequence is 15 residues long. V lost 5 bases and J lost 1, with 14 bases in between. The CDR3 here is CASSPQDGPQETQYF. The CDR3 nucleotides are TGTGCCAGCAGTCCCCAAGACGGACCCCAAGAGACCCAGTACTTC.

This sequence joins TRBV10-3 and TRBJ1-2, with D hard to call. Germline-derived CDR1 and CDR2 are ENHRY and SYGVKD. Trimming removed 3 bases from V and 4 bases from J, with 12 bases in between. The CDR3 runs 14 residues. The CDR3 spells CAISDLQPPYGYTF. Here the CDR3 DNA reads TGTGCCATCAGTGATTTACAGCCTCCCTATGGCTACACCTTC.